This note documents a single T cell receptor beta chain sequence. Its antigen is not identified. The CDR3 totals 13 residues. CDR1 is SNHLY and CDR2 is FYNNEI in the germline V gene. J gave up 4 bases and V 3 bases, and 0 bases lay outside the gene matches. The sample is PBMC spiked with counted cells of clone KT2. The data were taken from a study of quantifying T cell responses using KT2 cells. About the research overall: TCR alpha and beta constant-region primers primed reverse transcription of RNA. Study-wide results and caveats: Even the lowest spike-in, about one KT2 cell per 100,000 PBMC, yielded detectable KT2 sequences.

A single-stranded UMI oligo with SP2 sequence was ligated to cDNA 3' ends. An equimolar mix of RC1.1 and RC1.2 primed the beta chain across TRBC1 and TRBC2. From the UMI-ligation and nested PCR reads, TCRdb called clonotypes with MiXCR, one entry per CDR3 protein. The sample carries over 55,000 distinct CDR3 sequences, approximately 13% recorded once. The chain recombines TRBV2 with TRBJ1-1; 9 bases line up with TRBD1. This clonotype was sampled from a human donor. Sequencing was performed on PBMCs spiked with cells of the T cell clone KT2. The CDR3 bases are TGTGCCAGCAGTGAGGACAGGGGCACTGAAGCTTTCTTT. It codes for CASSEDRGTEAFF.